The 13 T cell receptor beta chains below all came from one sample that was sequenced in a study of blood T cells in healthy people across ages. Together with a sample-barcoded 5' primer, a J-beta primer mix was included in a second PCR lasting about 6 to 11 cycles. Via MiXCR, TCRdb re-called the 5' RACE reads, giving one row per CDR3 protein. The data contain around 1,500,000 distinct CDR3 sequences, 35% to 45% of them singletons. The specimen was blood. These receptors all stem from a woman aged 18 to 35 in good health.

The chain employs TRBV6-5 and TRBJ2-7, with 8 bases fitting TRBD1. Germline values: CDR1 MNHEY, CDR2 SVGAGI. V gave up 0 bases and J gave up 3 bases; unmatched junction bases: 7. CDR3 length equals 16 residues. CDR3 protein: CASSYSATGAGYEQYF. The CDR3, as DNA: TGTGCCAGCAGTTACTCCGCGACAGGGGCCGGCTACGAGCAGTACTTC.

The CDR3 nucleotides read TGTGCCAGCAGTTACTCGAGGCGATCAGGGTGGGACACAGATACGCAGTATTTT. It translates to CASSYSRRSGWDTDTQYF. This chain uses TRBV6-2 or TRBV6-3 with TRBJ2-3; a possible D gene is TRBD1 (5 bases). The ends were cut back, 0 bases at V and 2 bases at J, with 18 bases in the middle. This CDR3 contains 18 residues. Per germline, CDR1 MNHEY and CDR2 SVGEGT.

The CDR3 spells CASSPGRVRRDTEAFF. In nucleotides, the CDR3 is TGTGCCAGCAGCCCGGGTAGGGTCAGGAGGGACACTGAAGCTTTCTTT. The V call is TRBV6-5, the J call TRBJ1-1, with D unresolved. Looked up from germline, CDR1 is MNHEY and CDR2 is SVGAGI. The CDR3 is 16 amino acids. V dropped 6 bases and J dropped 3 bases, with 20 bases sitting between them.

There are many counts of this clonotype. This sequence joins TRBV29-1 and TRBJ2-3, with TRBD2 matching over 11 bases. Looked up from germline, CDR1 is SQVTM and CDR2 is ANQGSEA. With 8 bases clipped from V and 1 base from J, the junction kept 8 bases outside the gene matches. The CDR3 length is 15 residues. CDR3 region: CSLSGTSGRTDTQYF. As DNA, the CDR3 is TGCAGCCTCTCCGGGACTAGCGGCCGCACAGATACGCAGTATTTT.

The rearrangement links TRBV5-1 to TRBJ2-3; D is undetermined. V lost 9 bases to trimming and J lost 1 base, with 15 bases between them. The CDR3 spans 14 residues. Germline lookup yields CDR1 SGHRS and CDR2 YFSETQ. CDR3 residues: CATQGFPGTDTQYF. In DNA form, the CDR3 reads TGCGCCACCCAAGGCTTCCCCGGCACAGATACGCAGTATTTT.

The CDR3 sequence is CASSYNPGLGTYEQYF. CDR3 coding DNA: TGTGCCAGCAGCTATAACCCGGGACTAGGAACCTACGAGCAGTACTTC. The chain combines TRBV11-2 with TRBJ2-7; TRBD2 matches 8 bases. This CDR3 contains 16 residues. Germline CDR1 reads SGHAT; CDR2 reads FQNNGV. After removal of 4 bases from V and 2 bases from J, the junction contained 10 bases not matched to a gene.

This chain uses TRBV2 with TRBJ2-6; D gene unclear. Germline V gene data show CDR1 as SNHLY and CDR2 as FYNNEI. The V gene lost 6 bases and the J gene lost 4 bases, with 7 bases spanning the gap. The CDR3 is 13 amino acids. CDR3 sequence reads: CASRVDGANVLTF. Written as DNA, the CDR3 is TGTGCCAGCAGGGTTGACGGGGCCAACGTCCTGACTTTC.

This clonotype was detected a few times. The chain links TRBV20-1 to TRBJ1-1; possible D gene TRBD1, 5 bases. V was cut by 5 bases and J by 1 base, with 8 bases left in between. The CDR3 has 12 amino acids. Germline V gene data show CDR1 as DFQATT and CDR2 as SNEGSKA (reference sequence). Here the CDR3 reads CSASQGNTEAFF. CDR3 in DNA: TGCAGTGCTTCCCAGGGGAACACTGAAGCTTTCTTT.

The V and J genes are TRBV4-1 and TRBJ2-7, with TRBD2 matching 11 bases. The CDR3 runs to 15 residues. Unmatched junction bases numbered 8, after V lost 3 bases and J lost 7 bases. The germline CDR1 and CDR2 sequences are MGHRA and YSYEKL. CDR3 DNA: TGCGCCAGCAGCCATGCCGGGACTAGCGGCAATGAGCAGTACTTC. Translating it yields CASSHAGTSGNEQYF.

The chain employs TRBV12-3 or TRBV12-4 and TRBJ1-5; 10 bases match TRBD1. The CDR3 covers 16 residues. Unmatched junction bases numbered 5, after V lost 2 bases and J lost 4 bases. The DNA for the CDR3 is TGTGCCAGCAGTTTAAGTGGACAGGGGGGAAATCAGCCCCAGCATTTT. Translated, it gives CASSLSGQGGNQPQHF.

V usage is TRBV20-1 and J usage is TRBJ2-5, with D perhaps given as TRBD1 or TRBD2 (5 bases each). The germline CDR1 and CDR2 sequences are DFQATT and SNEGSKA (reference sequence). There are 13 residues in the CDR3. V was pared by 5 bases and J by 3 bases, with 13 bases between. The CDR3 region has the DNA TGCAGTGCTGGGGACCCCATAAAAGAGACCCAGTACTTC. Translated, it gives CSAGDPIKETQYF.

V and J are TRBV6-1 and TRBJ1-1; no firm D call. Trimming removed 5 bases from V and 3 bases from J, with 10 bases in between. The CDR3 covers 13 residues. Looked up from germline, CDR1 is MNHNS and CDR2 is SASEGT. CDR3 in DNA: TGTGCCAGCAGTATCCGTTTGGACACTGAAGCTTTCTTT. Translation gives CASSIRLDTEAFF.

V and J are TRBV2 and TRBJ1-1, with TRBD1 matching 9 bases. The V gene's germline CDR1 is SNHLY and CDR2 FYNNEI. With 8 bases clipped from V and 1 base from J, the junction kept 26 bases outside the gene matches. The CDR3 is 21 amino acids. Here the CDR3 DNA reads TGTGCCAGCCTCGGAGCAGGGACAGGGTTTACTGAGGGAAGATCGAACACTGAAGCTTTCTTT. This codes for CASLGAGTGFTEGRSNTEAFF.